This TCR beta chain was sequenced for a study of T cells in tuberculosis. Study-wide context: The T cells targeted glucose monomycolate, a mycobacterial lipid, via CD1B. Study-wide points: Low-affinity CD1B-GMM tetramer-binding T cells may have been missed.

The CDR3 is 19 residues long. CDR1 SGHVS and CDR2 FNYEAQ come from the germline V gene. V lost 5 bases and J 2 bases, leaving 26 bases between the germline ends. Cells were sorted from thawed PBMC rested overnight and stained with GMM-loaded CD1B tetramer, viability dye and anti-CD3. The CD1B tetramers carried C32 glucose monomycolate purified from Rhodococcus equi. Approximately 100,000 tetramer-negative cells were sorted from each donor. Sequencing of TCR-alpha and TCR-beta chains was unpaired. TCRdb keeps only in-frame clones here, not all; method: immunoSEQ multiplex PCR. The sample lists 85,000 to 100,000 clones, approximately 91% occurring once.

The sample consisted of CD1b-GMM tetramer-negative cells sorted from PBMCs. The receptor comes from an adult woman with latent tuberculosis. V usage is TRBV7-6 and J usage is TRBJ2-3; D perhaps matches TRBD2 (6 bases). CDR3 sequence: CASSQHTGTPIYNTDTQYF. In DNA form, the CDR3 reads TGTGCCAGCAGCCAACACACCGGGACTCCTATTTATAACACAGATACGCAGTATTTT.